This TCR beta chain is drawn from a study of cytomegalovirus exposure and HLA in healthy donors (dated by TCRdb to about 2017). For the study in its entirety: An earlier analysis of several hundred of the donors reported 250 to 350 Gb of sequence data and more than 90 million unique TCR beta sequences from about 200 million T cells. About 320 gigabases of sequencing data and approximately 93 million unique TCR sequences were included in an early release covering around 600 HLA-typed donors. Among the approximately 420 genotyped donors, more than 70% belonged to the genetic ancestry cluster associated with self-reported Caucasian donors. The study aimed to test whether signatures of past pathogen exposure could be identified by cataloging public T cell receptors. The T cell repertoires of around 670 subjects were profiled by immunosequencing and related to cytomegalovirus serostatus. A separate validation cohort of 100 to 150 different subjects was used in addition to the roughly 640-subject first cohort. To predict cytomegalovirus infection status, the study combined high-throughput TCR immunosequencing, statistical association of individual TCRs with disease status, and machine learning. A later analysis re-analyzed previously published TCR beta repertoires from 500 to 700 donors and added high-resolution HLA genotyping to study TCR occurrence patterns. The later analysis used no new phenotypic data to find candidate immune exposures, relying instead on TCR beta sequences and their occurrence across donors. An earlier analysis of approximately 500 of the donors applied high-throughput TCR beta sequencing to assess whether each TCR beta V gene segment acted as functional or pseudogenic. Alongside the repertoire data, information on donor age, sex, ethnicity and CMV serostatus was compiled. A later genetic analysis took genome-wide SNP genotypes for 398 of the 666 donors and used that subset as a discovery cohort. Every discovery cohort repertoire had been produced on one sequencing platform. Both class I and class II loci were covered by HLA typing, at four-digit resolution. The number of typed donors differed by locus: about 620-630 for A, B, C, DRB1 and DQB1; approximately 520 for DQA1; approximately 610 for DPA1; and roughly 470 for DPB1. Because of strong linkage in the cohort, four to six DR-DQ haplotypes were treated as single units for association and clustering. Among some 400 genotyped donors of the cohort, an average of roughly 240,000 unique TCR beta nucleotide sequences were sequenced per donor, 15% to 20% of them non-productive.

What the study reported, not specific to this receptor: An earlier analysis of approximately 500 of the donors showed that most TCR beta V segments appeared in productive rearrangements either about 87% or about 30% of the time, which broadly matched IMGT annotations. Strong co-occurrence of HLA alleles, especially DR and DQ, made assigning TCR associations to individual alleles difficult. According to a later analysis, most CMV-associated TCR beta chains appeared to be HLA-restricted, and the HLA associations seemed to be driven largely by CMV exposure. In both the original and validation cohorts, the classifier was reported to diagnose cytomegalovirus status with high specificity and sensitivity. Presence/absence analyses assumed roughly uniform sequencing depth across donors, an assumption that may not hold. In a later genetic analysis, fewer N-insertions in productive TCRs were reported among donors in an Asian-associated ancestry cluster than the roughly 670-donor mean. A later analysis found that HLA-associated TCR beta chains were more clonally expanded and had lower generation probabilities than equally common non-associated chains. V-gene and J-gene trimming of TCR beta chains was associated with a missense DCLRE1C variant in a later genetic analysis, and the association was replicated in an independent cohort. Because HLA typing was missing for some donors at each locus, association tests included only the typed subset. Across donors, most TCR sequences were observed very rarely, whereas some public TCRs were present in many individuals. The earlier analysis of about 600 of the donors excluded 15 to 20 rarely observed V segments, including chromosome 9 orphons, because counts were too low. Several of the top co-occurrence clusters appeared to be linked to parvovirus B19, influenza, CMV and Epstein-Barr virus, according to a later analysis. The study gave a list of about 170 TCR beta chains associated with cytomegalovirus. A later analysis associated 15,000 to 20,000 TCR beta sequences with specific HLA alleles at a false discovery rate of 0.05. A cluster of highly shared sequence variants was judged likely to be a technical artifact of the sequencing pipeline. Only TCR beta chains were sequenced in this cohort, and the absence of alpha or paired-chain data limited detectable features. Some IMGT-functional V segments, including TRBV6-2 and TRBV6-3, could not be told apart with the 87-base-pair reads, so those segments were excluded. Linkage disequilibrium might explain the correlated functional status among segregating V segments, but an unknown experimental factor could not be ruled out. A later analysis found that TCR association rates varied across HLA loci, with DRB1 alleles showing the most associated TCRs and HLA-C alleles the fewest. CMV serostatus was the only immune exposure information available for the cohort. In vitro tests confirmed that a few of the cytomegalovirus-associated TCR beta chains recognize cytomegalovirus antigens. A further reported finding was that TCR beta sequences accurately predicted the HLA-A and HLA-B alleles for most subjects in the first cohort. The authors suggested that the approach could potentially be extended to other disease states and immunological phenotypes.

In total, roughly 670 healthy bone marrow donors made up the cohort. All cohort members were sampled while nominally healthy, although unrecorded immune exposures were likely present. The donor tested CMV seronegative, placing the donor among the roughly 400 seronegative members of the cohort. A peripheral blood sample was provided by each donor, and peripheral blood mononuclear cells were used for TCR beta sequencing. The Qiagen DNeasy Blood Extraction Kit was used to extract genomic DNA from the blood cell samples. Preparation of the library involved the immunoSEQ multiplex PCR assay. A mixture of 60 forward primers for TCR Vbeta segments and 13 reverse primers for TCR Jbeta segments was used in the multiplex PCR. A multiplex PCR assay on genomic DNA amplified the CDR3 region of rearranged TCR beta genes. The Illumina HiSeq System was used to sequence the amplified TCR beta libraries as 87-base-pair reads. On the study's bioinformatics: In a later analysis, some 80 million unique TCR beta chains were counted across the roughly 610 repertoires, and around 11 million of these chains were shared by at least two donors. To remove PCR and sequencing errors, raw reads were error-corrected and collapsed into unique sequences using a nearest-neighbor algorithm that merged closely related sequences. To assign V, D and J gene segments, CDR3 sequences were aligned to IMGT reference sequences. For a sequence to be retained, a match of at least six nucleotides was required to both a V gene segment and a J gene segment. Rearrangements were classified as productive when the CDR3 lacked stop codons and remained in frame with V and J, and all other rearrangements were classified as non-productive. CDR3 was defined by IMGT convention, running from the second conserved V-encoded cysteine to the conserved J-encoded phenylalanine. Sequences without an unambiguous match to a single V gene segment were excluded from the earlier analysis of a few hundred of the donors. An earlier analysis of roughly 590 of the donors called V segments functional above 56.7% productive rearrangements and segregating when the between-donor standard deviation exceeded 5%. A statistical classification framework was built for diagnosing cytomegalovirus status from the catalog of TCR beta chain sequences. V and J gene assignment, in a later analysis, came from comparing TCR nucleotide sequences with IMGT/GENE-DB human TR gene sequences. A later analysis assigned CDR3 sequences and most-parsimonious VDJ recombination scenarios with the TCRdist pipeline. A later analysis defined each TCR beta chain by its CDR3 amino acid sequence plus V-gene family, and excluded reads lacking a unique V-gene family. As a way to deal with suspected cross-contamination and a sequencing artifact, a later analysis dropped 592 nucleotide sequences that were highly shared and had low generation probability. For each public chain, a later analysis derived a clonal expansion index from normalized ranks of inferred template counts within each repertoire. A later analysis computed generation probabilities with a VDJ recombination model fitted to out-of-frame rearrangements, and checked the results against IGoR. A later analysis scored TCR-TCR, TCR-HLA and TCR-CMV co-occurrence with hypergeometric tests, applying a repertoire-size bias correction to TCR pairs. A later analysis estimated false discovery rates by permuting HLA or CMV assignments 20 times. In a later analysis, co-occurring TCRs were grouped using DBSCAN, with TCRdist sequence similarity added in when clustering inside HLA-allele-positive subsets. Repertoires with fewer than 30,000 or more than 120,000 public chains, plus five repertoires with anomalous nucleotide sharing, were excluded from co-occurrence clustering. As stored in TCRdb, this immuneACCESS dataset retains in-frame rearrangements with V and J assigned. A fraction of the clones does not appear; measured against another copy, unresolved V genes explain less than half of the discrepancy, and the remainder lacks a known reason. V, J and clone size reflect that table, while D and trimming were determined from the DNA. The sample table contains 75,000 to 100,000 clones; only one count was recorded for around 77% of them. Around 3% of the sample comes from the top ten.

In the case of this clone: The antigen this receptor binds is unknown. No quality values exist for individual bases; no much larger clone is one base distant.

V is pared back by 2 bases and J by 1 base, with 13 bases lying between the germline termini. From the cysteine up to the phenylalanine, the CDR3 has a length of 16 residues. Only the CDR3 region is kept as DNA, spanning 48 bases read in frame from base 1. CDR1 is given as SGHTS and CDR2 as YDEGEE, both from the germline V gene. This TCR derives from a man aged 35-49 years in good health and CMV-seronegative. The receptor chain draws on TRBV5-8 and TRBJ1-3; no D segment can be confidently identified. The sample was PBMCs. The base sequence is TGTGCCAGCAGCTTTTATCCGAGAGCGTCTGGAAACACCATATATTTT. Protein translation: CASSFYPRASGNTIYF.